A single sample gave rise to the 10 T cell receptor beta chains below, sequenced in a study of blood T cells in healthy people across ages. Together with a sample-barcoded 5' primer, a J-beta primer mix was included in a second PCR lasting about 6 to 11 cycles. A single record per CDR3 protein comes from TCRdb applying MiXCR to the 5' RACE reads. Here the sample spans about 780,000 distinct CDR3 sequences, about 45% being singletons. The sample taken for sequencing was blood. All receptors derive from a man older than 75 in good health.

The chain employs TRBV2 and TRBJ2-5, with D tentatively TRBD1 (6 bases). The CDR3 length is 14 residues. Germline CDR1 reads SNHLY; CDR2 reads FYNNEI. Trimming took off 4 bases at V and 0 bases at J, with 9 bases between the two ends. CDR3: CASSVNRDQETQYF. CDR3 DNA sequence: TGTGCCAGCAGTGTGAACAGGGACCAAGAGACCCAGTACTTC.

CDR3 bases: TGTGCCAGCTCACCACCGTCCAGGGGGAATAGTGGGCAGTACTTC. Residues: CASSPPSRGNSGQYF. The chain carries TRBV18 and TRBJ2-4; 7 positions agree with TRBD1. V shed 0 bases and J 13 bases; nucleotides not matched to a gene: 12. Germline lookup yields CDR1 KGHSH and CDR2 LQKENI. The CDR3 extends over 15 amino acids.

This chain connects TRBV9 to TRBJ1-1, with TRBD1 as a possible D gene (5 bases). From germline, CDR1 is SGDLS and CDR2 YYNGEE. Between the trimmed V and J ends, which lost 0 bases and 0 bases, there was a span of 18 bases. The CDR3 extends over 18 amino acids. CDR3 DNA: TGTGCCAGCAGCGTAGAAGCAGGGCAAGGATGGGTGAACACTGAAGCTTTCTTT. Translated: CASSVEAGQGWVNTEAFF.

This sequence joins TRBV10-3 and TRBJ2-5; TRBD1 matches 7 bases. This CDR3 is built from 15 residues. From germline, CDR1 is ENHRY and CDR2 SYGVKD. V lost 4 bases and J lost 9; bases outside the gene matches: 14. The CDR3 loop is CAISGTDRNDEAQYF. CDR3 nucleotide sequence: TGTGCCATCAGTGGAACGGACAGGAACGACGAGGCCCAGTACTTC.

The CDR3 DNA sequence: TGCGCCAGCAGCTTCAGACTAGCGGGAGATGGGGAGCAGTACTTC. It codes for CASSFRLAGDGEQYF. The rearrangement uses TRBV5-1 and TRBJ2-7; 12 bases match TRBD2. With V trimmed by 2 bases and J by 7 bases, 7 bases remained unmatched. CDR1 is SGHRS and CDR2 is YFSETQ in the germline V gene. The length of the CDR3 is 15 residues.

The chain employs TRBV2 and TRBJ2-7; tentatively, D is TRBD1 (6 bases). Between the trimmed V and J ends, which lost 4 bases and 9 bases, there was a span of 16 bases. This CDR3 spans 13 amino acids. Germline lookup yields CDR1 SNHLY and CDR2 FYNNEI. The CDR3 nucleotides are TGTGCCAGCAGTGCTGTACAGGGCGGAGGGCAGTACTTC. Encoded protein: CASSAVQGGGQYF.

The rearrangement uses TRBV13 and TRBJ2-2; 10 bases line up with TRBD1. V was clipped by 4 bases and J by 5 bases; unmatched bases: 4. The CDR3 length is 15 residues. CDR1 and CDR2 from the germline V gene are PRHDT and FYEKMQ (reference sequence). The DNA for the CDR3 is TGTGCCAGCAGCTCCGGGACAGGGGAGACCGGGGAGCTGTTTTTT. Translating gives CASSSGTGETGELFF.

A few counts support this clonotype. This chain connects TRBV6-5 to TRBJ2-5, with D possibly TRBD1 on 6 matching bases. CDR1 and CDR2 from the germline V gene are MNHEY and SVGAGI. This CDR3 has 16 residues. V was cut by 6 bases and J by 5 bases, with 22 bases left in between. Here the CDR3 reads CASSRDTAIPRETQYF. Written as DNA, the CDR3 is TGTGCCAGCAGCCGGGACACGGCAATACCGAGGGAGACCCAGTACTTC.

The sample holds a few counts of this clonotype. The chain couples TRBV12-3 or TRBV12-4 to TRBJ1-2, with TRBD1 as a possible D gene (6 bases). There are 13 residues in the CDR3. Trimming stripped 3 bases from V and 7 bases from J, with 12 bases between. The CDR3 is CASSLKAGVGYTF. The CDR3 coding sequence is TGTGCCAGCAGTTTGAAGGCAGGGGTTGGCTACACCTTC.

The V gene is TRBV3-1, the J gene TRBJ1-2; D not certain. The CDR3 totals 13 residues. Per the germline V gene, CDR1 is LGHDT and CDR2 is YNNKEL (reference sequence). V lost 3 bases to trimming and J lost 2 bases, with 7 bases between them. CDR3 loop: CASSQSANYGYTF. In nucleotides, the CDR3 is TGTGCCAGCAGCCAGTCCGCAAACTATGGCTACACCTTC.